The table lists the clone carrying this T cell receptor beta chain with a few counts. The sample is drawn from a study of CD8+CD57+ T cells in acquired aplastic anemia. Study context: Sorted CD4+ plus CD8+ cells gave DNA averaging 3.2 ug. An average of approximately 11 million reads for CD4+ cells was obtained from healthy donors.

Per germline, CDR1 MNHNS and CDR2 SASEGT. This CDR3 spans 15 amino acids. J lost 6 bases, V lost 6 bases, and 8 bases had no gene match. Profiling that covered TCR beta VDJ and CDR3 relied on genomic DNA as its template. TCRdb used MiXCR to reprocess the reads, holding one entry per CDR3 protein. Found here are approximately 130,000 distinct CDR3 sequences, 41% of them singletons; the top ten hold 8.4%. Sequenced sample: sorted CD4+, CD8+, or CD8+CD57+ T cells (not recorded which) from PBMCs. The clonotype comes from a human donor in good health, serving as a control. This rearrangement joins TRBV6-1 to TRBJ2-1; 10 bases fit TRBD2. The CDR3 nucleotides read TGTGCCAGCAGCCCAAGCGGGAGGGTCGGCAATGAGCAGTTCTTC. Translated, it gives CASSPSGRVGNEQFF.